These 4 T cell receptor beta chains were sequenced from one sample in a study of shared clonotypes between healthy human individuals. CD8 cells classed as naive were CD45RO-negative and positively selected for CCR7, excluding terminally differentiated effector memory CD45RA+ cells. Using immunoSEQ multiplex PCR, the repertoire was profiled, and TCRdb retains in-frame clones only, with some absent. This table has about 2,100,000 clones, more than 85% appearing once. Sequenced sample: naive CD8+ T cells from PBMCs. The receptors derive from a man younger than 30 in good health. Some clones in this sample may be carry-over from other donors' samples.

The genes are TRBV19 and TRBJ1-2, with a weak D call TRBD1 (5 bases). Trimming removed 4 bases at V and 4 bases at J, with 19 bases between. The length of the CDR3 is 16 residues. The germline V gene has CDR1 LNHDA and CDR2 SQIVND (reference sequence). The DNA for the CDR3 is TGTGCCAGTAGTACCCGCCTTCAGGGAGAAGGCTATGGCTACACCTTC. Protein sequence: CASSTRLQGEGYGYTF.

V gene TRBV27 combines with J gene TRBJ1-5; unclear D gene. CDR3 length: 15 residues. The V end lost 5 bases, the J end lost 0 bases, and 11 bases lay between the germline ends. Per the germline V gene, CDR1 is MNHEY and CDR2 is SMNVEV (reference sequence). CDR3 DNA: TGTGCCAGCAGTCCCAGAGGAGCTAGCAATCAGCCCCAGCATTTT. This translates into CASSPRGASNQPQHF.

This sequence joins TRBV28 and TRBJ2-3; the match to TRBD2 covers 13 bases. Germline CDR1 and CDR2: MDHEN and SYDVKM. The CDR3 spans 18 residues. The V and J ends lost 5 bases and 4 bases, in that order; junction bases with no gene match: 12. The CDR3 protein is CASSLGLAGEWTADTQYF. The CDR3 nucleotides are TGTGCCAGCAGTCTCGGACTAGCGGGAGAATGGACAGCAGATACGCAGTATTTT.

A single count supports this clone. The chain joins TRBV2 to TRBJ2-1; 8 positions agree with TRBD2. After removal of 2 bases from V and 3 bases from J, the junction contained 9 bases not matched to a gene. The CDR3 extends over 17 amino acids. Germline-derived CDR1 and CDR2 are SNHLY and FYNNEI. CDR3 in DNA: TGTGCCAGCAGTGAAACGCCTAGCGGGTTACTCTACAATGAGCAGTTCTTC. This sequence encodes CASSETPSGLLYNEQFF.